This T cell receptor beta chain emerged from a study of HIV-infected children after antiretroviral therapy interruption. In the study overall: EBV and CMV exposure was recorded in most children. For the interruption arm, samples span week 0 through about 3 years after study end.

RNA-based 3' RACE libraries used unique molecular identifiers. TCRdb used MiXCR to reprocess the 3' RACE reads, holding one entry per CDR3 protein. The sample gives fewer than 50,000 distinct CDR3 sequences, more than 3.5% of which show up once; over 0.65% is in the top ten. This sample's treatment: PENTA 11 planned treatment interruption arm or continuous ART arm. Trimming shortened V by 4 bases and J by 5 bases, and 15 bases separated the two germline ends. This CDR3 comprises 13 residues. CDR1 DFQATT and CDR2 SNEGSKA come from the germline V gene (reference sequence). Specimen: CD45RA+ CD4+ T cells from PBMCs, pooled from several time points, collected from a donor given antiretroviral therapy, either interrupted or continuous. Noted subset: naive CD4+ CD45RA+ CD45RO- T cells. The clonotype originates from a pool of human donors with HIV. The chain links TRBV20-1 to TRBJ2-7, with D tentatively TRBD1 (6 bases). In nucleotides, the CDR3 is TGCAGTGCTACAGGGGTGAGTGGAAACGAGCAGTACTTC. Its protein product is CSATGVSGNEQYF.